The 6 T cell receptor beta chains reported below all come from one sample, sequenced in a study of post-analysis software for immune sequencing data. Whole-study results and caveats: The five TRBV segments detected at higher frequency in patients than in controls included TRBV5-6, TRBV5-1 and TRBV20-1.

The antigens for these receptors are not known. The TCR beta cDNA libraries contained unique molecular identifiers. Each CDR3 protein is one row after TCRdb ran MiXCR on the PCR reads. The sample consists of fewer than 850,000 distinct CDR3 sequences, 35% to 55% of them appearing once. The specimen was blood. The receptor set was obtained from a girl under 18 with multiple sclerosis.

This clonotype was seen only once. The chain links TRBV4-1 to TRBJ1-1, with D hard to call. Germline V gene data show CDR1 as MGHRA and CDR2 as YSYEKL. Deletions cut 2 bases from V and 1 base from J, with 11 bases between. There are 15 residues in the CDR3. The chain's CDR3 is CASSQFHGSNTEAFF. DNA of the CDR3: TGCGCCAGCAGCCAATTTCATGGATCGAACACTGAAGCTTTCTTT.

CDR3 DNA: TGTGCCAGCAGCCACGGAGGGGGTCTTTCCTACGAGCAGTACTTC. Translation: CASSHGGGLSYEQYF. The chain recombines TRBV3-1 with TRBJ2-7; D is tentatively TRBD1 or TRBD2 (6 bases each). This CDR3 comprises 15 residues. The V gene's germline CDR1 is LGHDT and CDR2 YNNKEL (reference sequence). Trimming left V 3 bases short and J 1 base short, with 13 bases between.

This clonotype appeared many times. The genes are TRBV29-1 and TRBJ2-3; D gene ambiguous. Germline CDR1 is SQVTM and CDR2 is ANQGSEA. This CDR3 has 12 residues. The CDR3 DNA is TGCAGTGGCGGACGGCACACAGATACGCAGTATTTT. It encodes CSGGRHTDTQYF.

This chain uses TRBV18 with TRBJ2-1, with 12 bases fitting TRBD1. The J segment lost 6 bases and the V segment lost 3 bases, leaving 6 bases of the junction unmatched. This CDR3 has 16 amino acids. Germline V gene sequence: CDR1 KGHSH, CDR2 LQKENI. CDR3 protein: CASSPPGQGAINEQFF. The CDR3 DNA reads TGTGCCAGCTCACCGCCGGGACAGGGGGCTATCAATGAGCAGTTCTTC.

The V call is TRBV5-1, the J call TRBJ1-4; the match to TRBD1 covers 9 bases. Germline V CDR1 and CDR2: SGHRS, YFSETQ. This CDR3 comprises 15 residues. J was trimmed by 3 bases and V by 2 bases; bases with no gene match: 2. The CDR3 loop is CASSLQGASNEKLFF. The CDR3 DNA reads as TGCGCCAGCAGCTTACAGGGGGCATCTAATGAAAAACTGTTTTTT.

The chain is built from TRBV5-1 and TRBJ2-5; 8 nucleotides line up with TRBD1. CDR3 size: 13 residues. CDR1 is SGHRS and CDR2 is YFSETQ in the germline V gene. V shed 3 bases, J shed 4 bases, and the junction held 2 bases outside the gene matches. In DNA, the CDR3 is TGCGCCAGCAGCTCCACAGGGGGAGAGACCCAGTACTTC. Protein product: CASSSTGGETQYF.